The 22 T cell receptor beta chains presented below share a single source sample, sequenced in a study of cytomegalovirus exposure and HLA in healthy donors (dated 2017 in TCRdb). The library came from the immunoSEQ multiplex PCR assay. For the multiplex PCR, a mixture combining 60 forward primers for TCR Vbeta segments and 13 reverse primers for TCR Jbeta segments was used. Entries here come from immuneACCESS through TCRdb and include only in-frame sequences with V and J called. Some clones fail to appear in such tables; in the studies checked, an unresolved V gene covers under half of the shortfall, and the cause of the remainder is unknown. For this sample the table gives some 200,000 clones, of which roughly 82% were detected only once. About 2.6% of the sample is held by the ten biggest clonotypes. Input material: PBMCs. These receptors originate from a woman aged 50 to 65 in good health and CMV-seropositive.

The table lists this clone with a few counts. The chain links TRBV7-2 to TRBJ2-5; TRBD2 agrees at 7 bases. CDR3 length: 14 amino acids. Germline values: CDR1 SGHTA, CDR2 FQGNSA. Trimming at V came to 5 bases and at J to 5 bases, leaving 8 bases not matched to a gene. The CDR3 spells CASSHLAVQETQYF. CDR3 DNA: TGTGCCAGCAGCCACCTAGCGGTGCAGGAGACCCAGTACTTC.

The gene calls are TRBV11-1 and TRBJ2-6; 7 bases align to TRBD2. The CDR3 is made up of 16 amino acids. CDR1 and CDR2 (germline): SGHAT, FQDESV (reference sequence). The trim removed 8 bases at V and 2 bases at J, leaving 9 bases unmatched. The CDR3 spells CASSTGAGAGANVLTF. The CDR3 DNA sequence: TGTGCCAGCTCCACGGGCGCGGGGGCTGGGGCCAACGTCCTGACTTTC. The complete variable domain, with remaining parts taken from reference TRBV11-1 and TRBJ2-6, reads EAEVAQSPRYKITEKSQAVAFWCDPISGHATLYWYRQILGQGPELLVQFQDESVVDDSQLPKDRFSAERLKGVDSTLKIQPAELGDSAMYLCASSTGAGAGANVLTFGAGSRLTVL.

The V call is TRBV27, the J call TRBJ1-2, with D possibly matching TRBD1 (6 bases). Trimming removed 3 bases at V and 7 bases at J, with 12 bases between. In germline, CDR1 is MNHEY, CDR2 SMNVEV (reference sequence). The CDR3 extends over 13 amino acids. This chain's CDR3 is CASSFVRGAGYTF. CDR3 nucleotides: TGTGCCAGCAGTTTTGTCAGGGGAGCTGGCTACACCTTC.

This clone was counted once. The chain is built from TRBV18 and TRBJ1-5, with 7 positions matching TRBD1. There are 14 residues in the CDR3. After removal of 5 bases from V and 4 bases from J, the junction contained 5 bases not matched to a gene. Germline assignment: CDR1 KGHSH and CDR2 LQKENI. The chain's CDR3 is CASSATGVNQPQHF. DNA for the CDR3: TGTGCCAGCTCAGCAACAGGGGTTAATCAGCCCCAGCATTTT.

V usage is TRBV5-1 and J usage is TRBJ2-7; 14 nucleotides match TRBD2. The CDR3 contains 17 residues. Germline loops: CDR1 SGHRS, CDR2 YFSETQ. V trimming: 0 bases; J trimming: 0 bases; junction bases outside the gene matches: 2. DNA for the CDR3: TGCGCCAGCAGCTTGGGGACTAGCGGGGGGCTCTCCTACGAGCAGTACTTC. As protein: CASSLGTSGGLSYEQYF. Supplemented by reference TRBV5-1 and TRBJ2-7, the full variable domain reads KAGVTQTPRYLIKTRGQQVTLSCSPISGHRSVSWYQQTPGQGLQFLFEYFSETQRNKGNFPGRFSGRQFSNSRSEMNVSTLELGDSALYLCASSLGTSGGLSYEQYFGPGTRLTVT.

The chain has TRBV10-1 and TRBJ2-5; 10 bases line up with TRBD2. CDR1 WNHNN and CDR2 SYGVQD come from the germline V gene (reference sequence). V trimming: 6 bases; J trimming: 4 bases; junction bases outside the gene matches: 8. The CDR3 loop spans 15 amino acids. The CDR3 DNA reads TGCGCCAGCAGCCCCAGCGGGGGGGCCGGAGAGACCCAGTACTTC. Translating gives CASSPSGGAGETQYF.

This clone came up a few times. The chain recombines TRBV18 with TRBJ1-6; D remains unclear. There are 16 residues in the CDR3. V lost 3 bases, J lost 8 bases, and 17 bases lay in between. The germline V gene has CDR1 KGHSH and CDR2 LQKENI. Written as DNA, the CDR3 is TGTGCCAGCTCACCTTTGGGCGCTTTGGAGGATTCACCCCTCCACTTT. Protein: CASSPLGALEDSPLHF. Full variable domain (missing parts from reference TRBV18 and TRBJ1-6): NAGVMQNPRHLVRRRGQEARLRCSPMKGHSHVYWYRQLPEEGLKFMVYLQKENIIDESGMPKERFSAEFPKEGPSILRIQQVVRGDSAAYFCASSPLGALEDSPLHFGNGTRLTVT.

V gene TRBV9 combines with J gene TRBJ2-1; 10 bases line up with TRBD2. The V gene's germline CDR1 is SGDLS and CDR2 YYNGEE. V shed 0 bases, J shed 6 bases, and the junction held 9 bases outside the gene matches. The CDR3 extends over 17 amino acids. CDR3 sequence (DNA): TGTGCCAGCAGCGTAGAGGGCCGGGCTAGCGGGGGCAATGAGCAGTTCTTC. It translates to CASSVEGRASGGNEQFF.

This chain uses TRBV7-3 with TRBJ2-2; the match to TRBD2 covers 11 bases. The CDR3 covers 17 residues. Trimming removed 3 bases from V and 0 bases from J; junction bases left unmatched: 3. Germline V lookup: CDR1 SGHTA, CDR2 FQGTGA. The DNA of the CDR3 is TGTGCCAGCAGCTTGCTAGCGGGGGGACCGAACACCGGGGAGCTGTTTTTT. This encodes CASSLLAGGPNTGELFF.

In its sample, this clone was seen a few times. This chain's CDR3 is CASSPGLPQVHEQFF. CDR3 nucleotides: TGTGCCAGCTCACCAGGACTACCACAAGTCCATGAGCAGTTCTTC. The chain employs TRBV18 and TRBJ2-1; TRBD2 is a possible D gene (6 bases). The CDR3 is 15 amino acids. Trimming removed 2 bases from V and 8 bases from J, with 16 bases in between. In germline, CDR1 is KGHSH, CDR2 LQKENI. The entire variable domain, with the rest obtained from reference TRBV18 and TRBJ2-1, is as follows: NAGVMQNPRHLVRRRGQEARLRCSPMKGHSHVYWYRQLPEEGLKFMVYLQKENIIDESGMPKERFSAEFPKEGPSILRIQQVVRGDSAAYFCASSPGLPQVHEQFFGPGTRLTVL.

V usage is TRBV27 and J usage is TRBJ2-1; tentative D call: TRBD1 (7 bases). V dropped 3 bases and J dropped 7 bases, with 13 bases sitting between them. This CDR3 region has 14 residues. Per germline, CDR1 MNHEY and CDR2 SMNVEV (reference sequence). As DNA, the CDR3 is TGTGCCAGCAGTTTCAGGGGGGACGGGAATGAGCAGTTCTTC. Its translation is CASSFRGDGNEQFF.

This clone was counted many times. The gene calls are TRBV7-6 and TRBJ1-4; unclear D gene. CDR1 and CDR2 from the germline V gene are SGHVS and FNYEAQ. Trimming removed 5 bases at V and 8 bases at J, with 12 bases between. The CDR3 runs 13 residues. The CDR3 region is CASSGWEEEKLFF. The CDR3, as DNA: TGTGCCAGCAGCGGTTGGGAGGAGGAAAAACTGTTTTTT.

This clone showed up just a few times. This chain links TRBV2 with TRBJ2-3; maybe TRBD1 (5 bases). V was cut by 8 bases and J by 0 bases, with 12 bases left in between. The CDR3 loop spans 14 amino acids. Germline assignment: CDR1 SNHLY and CDR2 FYNNEI. Here the CDR3 DNA reads TGTGCCAGCCGGCAGGGCTTAAGCACAGATACGCAGTATTTT. It translates to CASRQGLSTDTQYF.

This clone was seen only once. The chain carries TRBV5-4 and TRBJ2-5, with 7 bases aligning to TRBD2. Per the germline V gene, CDR1 is SGHNT and CDR2 is YYREEE (reference sequence). J gave up 5 bases and V 1 base, and 2 bases lay outside the gene matches. CDR3 size: 13 residues. CDR3 sequence reads: CASSLWGGETQYF. CDR3 DNA: TGTGCCAGCAGCTTGTGGGGGGGTGAGACCCAGTACTTC.

The chain has TRBV7-9 and TRBJ1-1; possible D gene TRBD1, 6 bases. Germline V CDR1 and CDR2: SEHNR, FQNEAQ (reference sequence). Trimming left V 4 bases short and J 2 bases short, with 14 bases between. There are 15 residues in the CDR3. The CDR3 protein is CASSWAGTLNTEAFF. The DNA for the CDR3 is TGTGCCAGCAGCTGGGCCGGGACACTAAACACTGAAGCTTTCTTT.

The chain carries TRBV7-2 and TRBJ1-3, with D hard to call. V was trimmed by 4 bases and J by 7 bases, leaving 11 bases between them. CDR3 size: 13 residues. CDR1 and CDR2 from the germline V gene are SGHTA and FQGNSA. The CDR3 here is CASSSGLGNTIYF. As DNA, the CDR3 is TGTGCCAGCAGCTCGGGTCTTGGGAACACCATATATTTT. Together with reference TRBV7-2 and TRBJ1-3, the CDR3 gives the full variable domain: GAGVSQSPSNKVTEKGKDVELRCDPISGHTALYWYRQSLGQGLEFLIYFQGNSAPDKSGLPSDRFSAERTGGSVSTLTIQRTQQEDSAVYLCASSSGLGNTIYFGEGSWLTVV.

This chain joins TRBV30 and TRBJ2-2, with a possible D match to TRBD2 (6 bases). The CDR3 loop spans 15 amino acids. Germline CDR1 GTSNPN, CDR2 SVGIG (reference sequence). Trimming left V 5 bases short and J 7 bases short, with 20 bases between. CDR3 region: CAWGGTTLGIGELFF. The CDR3 bases are TGTGCCTGGGGGGGGACCACCTTAGGGATCGGGGAGCTGTTTTTT.

The genes are TRBV5-6 and TRBJ1-3; D remains unclear. This CDR3 spans 13 amino acids. Trimming took off 5 bases at V and 0 bases at J, with 6 bases between the two ends. In germline, CDR1 is SGHDT, CDR2 YYEEEE. CDR3 residues: CASRPVSGNTIYF. The CDR3 coding sequence is TGTGCCAGCAGACCGGTCTCTGGAAACACCATATATTTT.

The gene calls are TRBV6-5 and TRBJ2-2; 7 bases are a match to TRBD2. This CDR3 comprises 15 residues. Germline CDR1 MNHEY, CDR2 SVGAGI. The V segment lost 2 bases and the J segment 3 bases; nucleotides outside the gene matches: 3. CDR3 nucleotides: TGTGCCAGCAGTTACGGGGGGGGAGACACCGGGGAGCTGTTTTTT. This encodes CASSYGGGDTGELFF.

This chain connects TRBV5-1 to TRBJ1-4; D is unresolved. CDR1 and CDR2 (germline): SGHRS, YFSETQ. This CDR3 region has 13 residues. The V gene lost 0 bases and the J gene lost 12 bases, with 12 bases spanning the gap. This CDR3 reads CASSLVVSGELFF. The CDR3 DNA follows: TGCGCCAGCAGCTTGGTCGTGTCGGGAGAACTGTTTTTT.

The V and J genes are TRBV7-9 and TRBJ2-3, with a tentative D call TRBD2 (5 bases). The CDR3 consists of 13 residues. Per germline, CDR1 SEHNR and CDR2 FQNEAQ (reference sequence). V was cut by 5 bases and J by 4 bases, with 10 bases left in between. The DNA of the CDR3 is TGTGCCAGCAGCCCCGGGGTAGCAGATACGCAGTATTTT. It codes for CASSPGVADTQYF.

The V gene is TRBV6-5, the J gene TRBJ2-5; D is uncertain. V gave up 5 bases and J gave up 2 bases, with 12 bases separating them. Germline CDR1 is MNHEY and CDR2 is SVGAGI. The CDR3 runs to 14 residues. The CDR3 reads CASSTPAGQETQYF. In nucleotides, the CDR3 is TGTGCCAGCAGTACCCCAGCAGGACAAGAGACCCAGTACTTC.